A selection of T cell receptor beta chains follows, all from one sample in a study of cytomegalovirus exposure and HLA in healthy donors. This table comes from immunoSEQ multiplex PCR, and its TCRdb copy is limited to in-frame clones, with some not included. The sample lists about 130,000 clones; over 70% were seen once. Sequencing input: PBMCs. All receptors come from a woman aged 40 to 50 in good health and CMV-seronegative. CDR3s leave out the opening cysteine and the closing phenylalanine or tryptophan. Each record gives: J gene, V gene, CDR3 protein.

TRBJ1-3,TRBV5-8,ASSLAVRFSGNTIY
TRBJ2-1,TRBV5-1,ASSSGLAGVGGSLREQF
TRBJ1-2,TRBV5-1,ASSLASDYGYT
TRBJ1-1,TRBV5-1,ASSLNRQNTEAF
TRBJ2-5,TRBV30,AWSVPMSGGLGY
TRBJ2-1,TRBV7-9,ASSLGQLEF
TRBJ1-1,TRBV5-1,ASSGGSTEAF
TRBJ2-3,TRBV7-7,ASSLSGGDTQY
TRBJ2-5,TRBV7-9,AKSHREQETQY
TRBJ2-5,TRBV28,ASSFQSGTQY
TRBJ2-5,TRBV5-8,ASALRGARETQY
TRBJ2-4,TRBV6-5,ASRGTGLAKNSQY
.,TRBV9,ASSARVQAEQY
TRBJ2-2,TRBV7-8,ASSLAGTSGNTGELF
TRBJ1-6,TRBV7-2,ASSLQGQFGSPLH
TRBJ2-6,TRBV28,ASSPPDVLGSGANGLT
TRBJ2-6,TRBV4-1,ASSQEPPDSGGANGLT
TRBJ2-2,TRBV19,ASSAGLVNTGELF
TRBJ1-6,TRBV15,ATSREDRGNSPLH
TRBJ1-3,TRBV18,ASSPSRDNSGNTIY
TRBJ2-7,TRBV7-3,ASSPGPLAGGAYEQY
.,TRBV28,ASSPRDRGYEQY
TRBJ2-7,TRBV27,ASSFGTAAYEQY
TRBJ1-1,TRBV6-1,ASSRPGSSAF
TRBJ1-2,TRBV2,ASNPGPLYGYT
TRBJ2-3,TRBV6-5,ASIPGGMSDTQY
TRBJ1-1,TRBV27,ASSTGRSSEAF
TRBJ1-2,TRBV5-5,ASSHTDTNYGYT
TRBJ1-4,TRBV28,ASNEVARANEKLF
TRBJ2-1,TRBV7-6,ASSLARLVGHNEQF
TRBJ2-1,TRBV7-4,ALDRAVYLCALDPPHNEQF
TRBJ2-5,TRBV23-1,ASSQLSGETQY
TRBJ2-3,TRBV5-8,ASSLTGTSGRTHPDTQY
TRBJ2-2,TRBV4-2,ASSQDEGAGELF
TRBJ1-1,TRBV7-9,ASSPPRTGAWAEAF
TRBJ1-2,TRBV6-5,ASSLQGSYGYT
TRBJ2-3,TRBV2,ASGQDQHLTDTQY
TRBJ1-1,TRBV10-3,AISESPGVNTEAF
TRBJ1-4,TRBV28,ASSLSPGSSNEKLF
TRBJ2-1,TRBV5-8,ASSATWDSEQF
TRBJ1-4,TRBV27,ASGTGFNEKLF
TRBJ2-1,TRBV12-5,ASGFPHGGEQF
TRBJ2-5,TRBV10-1,ASSDPGVGTQY
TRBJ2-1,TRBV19,ASSARTSWYNEQF
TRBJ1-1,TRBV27,ASSWAGGTEAF
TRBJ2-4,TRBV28,ASNPPGTAKNSQY
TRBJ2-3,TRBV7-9,ASSVRQGVGGDTQY
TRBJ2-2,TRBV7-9,ASSSPGTGDTGELF
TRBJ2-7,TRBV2,ASALGTISYEQY
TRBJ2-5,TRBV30,AWNPAGGPGETQY
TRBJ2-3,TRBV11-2,ASSLYGRALDTQY
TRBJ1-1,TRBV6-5,ASSSANQNTEAF
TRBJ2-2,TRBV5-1,ASSPIGLAGVGTGELF
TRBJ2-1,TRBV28,ASSSIGGSSYNEQF
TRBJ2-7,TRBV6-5,ASRVSGTGSHEQY
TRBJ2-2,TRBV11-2,ASSLDLRAGGLNTGELF